Presented here are 25 T cell receptor beta chains from one specimen sequenced in a study of cytomegalovirus exposure and HLA in healthy donors. PCR was performed using 60 Vbeta and 13 Jbeta primers. Clones were read by immunoSEQ multiplex PCR, and TCRdb kept only the in-frame ones, dropping some. Altogether some 130,000 clones are present, roughly 83% being singletons, with the ten largest covering 2% to 2.5%. Sequencing was performed on PBMCs. The source is a man between 18 and 35 years old in good health and CMV-seronegative.

This chain uses TRBV7-2 with TRBJ2-1; TRBD2 matches at 10 bases. The CDR3 spans 13 residues. V was pared by 6 bases and J by 10 bases, with 6 bases of the junction left unmatched. From germline, CDR1 is SGHTA and CDR2 FQGNSA. In DNA form, the CDR3 reads TGTGCCAGCAGTAGGACTAGCGGATGGGAGCAGTTCTTC. Translated, it gives CASSRTSGWEQFF.

The chain has TRBV5-5 and TRBJ1-1, with a possible D match to TRBD1 (5 bases). Germline V gene data show CDR1 as SGHKS and CDR2 as YYEKEE (reference sequence). Trimming stripped 1 base from V and 7 bases from J, with 11 bases between. The CDR3 has 13 amino acids. CDR3 bases: TGTGCCAGCAGCTTGAAGGCCCAGGGTGAAGCTTTCTTT. Translating it yields CASSLKAQGEAFF. Variable domain in full (rest from reference TRBV5-5 and TRBJ1-1): DAGVTQSPTHLIKTRGQQVTLRCSPISGHKSVSWYQQVLGQGPQFIFQYYEKEERGRGNFPDRFSARQFPNYSSELNVNALLLGDSALYLCASSLKAQGEAFFGQGTRLTVV.

The V and J genes are TRBV11-1 and TRBJ2-1; 7 bases are a match to TRBD2. The germline V gene encodes CDR1 SGHAT and CDR2 FQDESV (reference sequence). There are 14 residues in the CDR3. V lost 11 bases to trimming and J lost 6 bases; unmatched junction nucleotides: 13. CDR3 DNA: TGTGCCTCTACGGGAGCGGGAAGTGGCAATGAGCAGTTCTTC. Translating gives CASTGAGSGNEQFF.

V is TRBV15 and J is TRBJ2-1; D might be TRBD2 (5 bases). This CDR3 has 16 amino acids. Germline CDR1 LNHNV, CDR2 YYDKDF (reference sequence). V was trimmed by 0 bases and J by 4 bases, leaving 13 bases between them. The CDR3 bases are TGTGCCACCAGCAGAGATGGTCTAGCTCTTTACAATGAGCAGTTCTTC. It is translated as CATSRDGLALYNEQFF.

V gene TRBV15 combines with J gene TRBJ1-5; D is ambiguous. Germline CDR1 and CDR2: LNHNV and YYDKDF (reference sequence). V lost 1 base and J lost 1, with 5 bases in between. The CDR3 sequence is 14 residues long. The CDR3 DNA sequence: TGTGCCACCAGCAGAGTGCTAAGCAATCAGCCCCAGCATTTT. Translation gives CATSRVLSNQPQHF. The full variable domain, its missing parts supplied by reference TRBV15 and TRBJ1-5, is DAMVIQNPRYQVTQFGKPVTLSCSQTLNHNVMYWYQQKSSQAPKLLFHYYDKDFNNEADTPDNFQSRRPNTSFCFLDIRSPGLGDTAMYLCATSRVLSNQPQHFGDGTRLSIL.

This clone was observed once. V is TRBV2 and J is TRBJ2-7; 10 nucleotides match TRBD2. The CDR3 extends over 15 amino acids. V lost 6 bases to trimming and J lost 2 bases; unmatched junction nucleotides: 7. Germline V gene sequence: CDR1 SNHLY, CDR2 FYNNEI. CDR3 sequence: CASSELAGVPYEQYV. The CDR3 bases are TGTGCCAGCAGCGAGCTAGCGGGAGTTCCCTACGAGCAGTACGTC.

This rearrangement joins TRBV9 to TRBJ2-2; D remains unclear. Deletions cut 0 bases from V and 6 bases from J, with 6 bases between. Looked up from germline, CDR1 is SGDLS and CDR2 is YYNGEE. The CDR3 covers 13 residues. CDR3 bases: TGTGCCAGCAGCGTAGAGCACGCCGGGGAGCTGTTTTTT. It is translated as CASSVEHAGELFF.

The chain carries TRBV7-8 and TRBJ2-1; 9 bases map to TRBD2. CDR1 SGHVS and CDR2 FQNEAQ come from the germline V gene. The CDR3 contains 15 residues. Trimming cost V 1 base and J 9 bases; bases outside gene matches: 7. The CDR3 loop reads CASSLDGSGSSEQFF. CDR3 sequence (DNA): TGTGCCAGCAGCTTAGATGGTAGCGGGAGTAGTGAGCAGTTCTTC.

In its sample, this clone was seen once. The rearrangement joins TRBV15 to TRBJ1-5; a possible D gene is TRBD1 (6 bases). The CDR3 loop spans 18 amino acids. Per the germline V gene, CDR1 is LNHNV and CDR2 is YYDKDF (reference sequence). The ends were cut back, 0 bases at V and 1 base at J, with 16 bases in the middle. As DNA, the CDR3 is TGTGCCACCAGCAGAGACGGGGGGGCTTTATTCAGCAATCAGCCCCAGCATTTT. The encoded protein is CATSRDGGALFSNQPQHF.

The chain joins TRBV7-6 to TRBJ1-1; D call uncertain. The CDR3 runs 15 residues. Trimming took 1 base from V and 5 from J, leaving 14 bases between them. Germline CDR1 and CDR2: SGHVS and FNYEAQ. The CDR3 here is CASSLVSGYRTEAFF. DNA of the CDR3: TGTGCCAGCAGCTTAGTATCGGGGTATAGAACTGAAGCTTTCTTT.

J is TRBJ1-2 and V is TRBV10-3; D uncertain. In germline, CDR1 is ENHRY, CDR2 SYGVKD. V was cut by 5 bases and J by 4 bases, with 8 bases left in between. This CDR3 region has 12 residues. CDR3: CAISTGSYGYTF. The DNA for the CDR3 is TGTGCCATCAGTACGGGTTCCTATGGCTACACCTTC.

The table lists this clone with a few counts. CDR3 in DNA: TGTGCCAGCAGTTGGACAGGGCACTCTGGGGCCAACGTCCTGACTTTC. Translation gives CASSWTGHSGANVLTF. The V and J genes are TRBV6-6 and TRBJ2-6; 8 bases fit TRBD1. V was pared by 4 bases and J by 0 bases, with 2 bases of the junction left unmatched. The germline gives CDR1 MNHNY, CDR2 SVGAGI (reference sequence). This CDR3 region has 16 residues.

The chain joins TRBV18 to TRBJ1-1; tentatively, D is TRBD1 (5 bases). V lost 3 bases and J 1 base, leaving 9 bases between the germline ends. The CDR3 loop spans 14 amino acids. Germline V gives CDR1 KGHSH, CDR2 LQKENI. CDR3 sequence: CASSPGGRNTEAFF. As DNA, the CDR3 is TGTGCCAGCTCACCGGGGGGGAGGAACACTGAAGCTTTCTTT.

The chain combines TRBV18 with TRBJ1-1; possible D gene TRBD1, 6 bases. V lost 4 bases, J lost 5 bases, and 14 bases lay in between. The V gene's germline CDR1 is KGHSH and CDR2 LQKENI. The CDR3 runs 14 residues. The CDR3 DNA follows: TGTGCCAGCTCACTTGGGAGGGGGACTACTGAAGCTTTCTTT. Translating gives CASSLGRGTTEAFF.

The rearrangement uses TRBV6-6 and TRBJ1-5; 9 bases match TRBD1. The germline V gene encodes CDR1 MNHNY and CDR2 SVGAGI (reference sequence). This CDR3 is 14 amino acids long. With 6 bases clipped from V and 7 bases from J, the junction kept 7 bases outside the gene matches. DNA for the CDR3: TGTGCCAGCAGCCAAGGGGACAGGGACCAGCCCCAGCATTTT. Protein: CASSQGDRDQPQHF.

The chain employs TRBV19 and TRBJ2-7; D remains ambiguous. Trimming left V 7 bases short and J 0 bases short, with 13 bases between. CDR3 length: 14 residues. Germline loops: CDR1 LNHDA, CDR2 SQIVND (reference sequence). The CDR3 DNA follows: TGTGCCAGTAATCGTGGAGTCGGCTCCTACGAGCAGTACTTC. This gives the protein CASNRGVGSYEQYF.

This chain connects TRBV18 to TRBJ1-2; D is unresolved. The CDR3 has 16 residues. Germline V gene sequence: CDR1 KGHSH, CDR2 LQKENI. V lost 6 bases and J lost 0, with 17 bases in between. CDR3: CASSPWALQANYGYTF. The CDR3 DNA follows: TGTGCCAGCTCCCCCTGGGCCCTCCAAGCTAACTATGGCTACACCTTC.

The J gene is TRBJ1-5, the V gene TRBV5-6; no definite D call. V dropped 4 bases and J dropped 5 bases, with 13 bases sitting between them. The CDR3 loop spans 14 amino acids. Germline values: CDR1 SGHDT, CDR2 YYEEEE. The CDR3 DNA sequence: TGTGCCAGCAGCCTTCAGGTTACGGATCAGCCCCAGCATTTT. It is translated as CASSLQVTDQPQHF.

This clone was found once. The CDR3 DNA reads TGTGCCTGGAGTCCCCTGGGGGGTGAGCAGTTCTTC. This translates into CAWSPLGGEQFF. The chain employs TRBV30 and TRBJ2-1, with D perhaps matching TRBD2 (6 bases). The CDR3 spans 12 residues. Germline V gene lookup returns CDR1 GTSNPN and CDR2 SVGIG (reference sequence). Deletions cut 2 bases from V and 9 bases from J, with 11 bases between.

This clone was observed a handful of times. V gene TRBV9 combines with J gene TRBJ1-2, with a possible D match to TRBD1 (6 bases). This CDR3 comprises 15 residues. The germline V and J ends were trimmed by 3 bases and 2 bases, with 14 bases remaining between them. Germline loops: CDR1 SGDLS, CDR2 YYNGEE. CDR3 residues: CASSADSPSNYGYTF. The CDR3, as DNA: TGTGCCAGCAGCGCGGACAGCCCGTCGAACTATGGCTACACCTTC. Full variable domain (remainder filled in from reference TRBV9 and TRBJ1-2): DSGVTQTPKHLITATGQRVTLRCSPRSGDLSVYWYQQSLDQGLQFLIQYYNGEERAKGNILERFSAQQFPDLHSELNLSSLELGDSALYFCASSADSPSNYGYTFGSGTRLTVV.

This clone was seen a handful of times. The genes are TRBV30 and TRBJ1-1, with D perhaps TRBD1 (5 bases). The CDR3 totals 14 residues. From germline, CDR1 is GTSNPN and CDR2 SVGIG (reference sequence). V was trimmed by 3 bases and J by 0 bases, leaving 11 bases between them. The CDR3 here is CAWRGPGVNTEAFF. DNA of the CDR3: TGTGCCTGGAGAGGGCCGGGGGTGAACACTGAAGCTTTCTTT. Full variable domain (rest looked up from reference TRBV30 and TRBJ1-1): SQTIHQWPATLVQPVGSPLSLECTVEGTSNPNLYWYRQAAGRGLQLLFYSVGIGQISSEVPQNLSASRPQDRQFILSSKKLLLSDSGFYLCAWRGPGVNTEAFFGQGTRLTVV.

V is TRBV19 and J is TRBJ1-1, with D uncertain. V lost 8 bases, J lost 2 bases, and 12 bases lay in between. CDR1 LNHDA and CDR2 SQIVND come from the germline V gene (reference sequence). The CDR3 length is 13 residues. The DNA of the CDR3 is TGTGCCAGTCGGTTCCTAGAAAACACTGAAGCTTTCTTT. As protein: CASRFLENTEAFF.

The chain has TRBV11-3 and TRBJ2-1, with 9 bases lining up with TRBD1. In germline, CDR1 is SGHNT, CDR2 YENEEA. The CDR3 has 15 amino acids. V shed 1 base and J 5 bases; nucleotides not matched to a gene: 3. The CDR3 sequence: CASSLGGQGNNEQFF. The DNA for the CDR3 is TGTGCCAGCAGCTTAGGAGGACAGGGGAACAATGAGCAGTTCTTC.

The rearrangement joins TRBV11-2 to TRBJ2-3, with 12 bases fitting TRBD1. The CDR3 has 16 residues. V gave up 9 bases and J gave up 3 bases; unmatched junction bases: 10. Germline-derived CDR1 and CDR2 are SGHAT and FQNNGV. The chain's CDR3 is CASTGGQGARTDTQYF. The DNA for the CDR3 is TGTGCCAGTACGGGGGGACAGGGGGCAAGAACAGATACGCAGTATTTT.

The chain links TRBV6-5 to TRBJ1-2, with 9 bases that match TRBD1. V gave up 2 bases and J gave up 7 bases; unmatched junction bases: 5. This CDR3 has 14 residues. CDR1 is MNHEY, CDR2 SVGAGI, per germline. The DNA of the CDR3 is TGTGCCAGCAGTTACATGGGACAGGGCCTTGGCTACACCTTC. This sequence encodes CASSYMGQGLGYTF.